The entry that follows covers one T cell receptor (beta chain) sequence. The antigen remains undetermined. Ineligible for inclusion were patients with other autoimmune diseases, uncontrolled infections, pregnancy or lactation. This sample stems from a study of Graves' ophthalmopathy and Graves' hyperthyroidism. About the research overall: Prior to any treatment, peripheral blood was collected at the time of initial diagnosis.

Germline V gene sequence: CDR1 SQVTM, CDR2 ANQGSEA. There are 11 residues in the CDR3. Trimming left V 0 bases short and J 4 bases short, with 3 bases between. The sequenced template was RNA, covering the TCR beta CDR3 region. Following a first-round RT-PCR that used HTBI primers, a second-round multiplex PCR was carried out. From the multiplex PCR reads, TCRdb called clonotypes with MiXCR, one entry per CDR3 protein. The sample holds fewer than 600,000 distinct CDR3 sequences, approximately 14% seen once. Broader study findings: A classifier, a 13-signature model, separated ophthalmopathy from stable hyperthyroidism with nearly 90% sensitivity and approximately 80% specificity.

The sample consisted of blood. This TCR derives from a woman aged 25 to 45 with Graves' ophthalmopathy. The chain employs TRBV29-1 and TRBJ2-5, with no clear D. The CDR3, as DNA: TGCAGCGTTGAAGATCTAGAGACCCAGTACTTC. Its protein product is CSVEDLETQYF.